Below are 5 T cell receptor beta chains sequenced from a single sample in a study of blood T cell repertoires in COVID-19. Repertoires were generated with immunoSEQ multiplex PCR, while TCRdb's copy carries only in-frame clones and drops some. The sample includes about 73,000 clones, around 77% of them seen just once. Sequencing was done on a sample of peripheral blood. These receptors were obtained from a man between 70 and 80 years old with COVID-19, enrolled during active disease.

This clone was found a few times. This rearrangement joins TRBV9 to TRBJ2-1, with D possibly TRBD2 on 5 matching bases. The CDR3 length is 15 residues. Germline V gene sequence: CDR1 SGDLS, CDR2 YYNGEE. V dropped 0 bases and J dropped 4 bases, with 11 bases sitting between them. The CDR3, as DNA: TGTGCCAGCAGCGTAGACGGGATGAGTTACAATGAGCAGTTCTTC. This encodes CASSVDGMSYNEQFF.

The chain combines TRBV29-1 with TRBJ2-7, with TRBD2 matching over 7 bases. The CDR3 consists of 11 residues. The V segment lost 7 bases and the J segment 2 bases; nucleotides outside the gene matches: 2. CDR1 is SQVTM, CDR2 ANQGSEA, per germline. CDR3 sequence: CSARGAYEQYF. CDR3 DNA: TGCAGCGCTCGGGGGGCCTACGAGCAGTACTTC.

The chain joins TRBV3-1 (or the pseudogene TRBV3-2) to TRBJ2-7, with 9 bases identical to TRBD2. The CDR3 runs 15 residues. The V and J ends lost 7 bases and 6 bases, in that order; junction bases with no gene match: 13. Germline V gene sequence: CDR1 LGHDT, CDR2 YNNKEL (reference sequence). The DNA of the CDR3 is TGTGCCAGCACCCCGGGCGGGGGGGAGGGTTCCGAGCAGTACTTC. It yields the protein CASTPGGGEGSEQYF.

This clone was detected ten times or more. The rearrangement joins TRBV5-6 to TRBJ2-7, with TRBD2 identical over 7 bases. Germline V gene data show CDR1 as SGHDT and CDR2 as YYEEEE. Losses at the gene ends were 0 bases for V and 0 bases for J; bases not matched to a gene: 0. The CDR3 is 14 residues long. CDR3 nucleotides: TGTGCCAGCAGCTTGGGACTAGCCTCCTACGAGCAGTACTTC. Its protein product is CASSLGLASYEQYF. Full variable domain (rest looked up from reference TRBV5-6 and TRBJ2-7): DAGVTQSPTHLIKTRGQQVTLRCSPKSGHDTVSWYQQALGQGPQFIFQYYEEEERQRGNFPDRFSGHQFPNYSSELNVNALLLGDSALYLCASSLGLASYEQYFGPGTRLTVT.

The chain couples TRBV7-2 to TRBJ2-5; TRBD1 agrees at 11 bases. CDR3 length: 15 amino acids. Trimming took 1 base from V and 4 from J; bases not matched to a gene: 2. Germline values: CDR1 SGHTA, CDR2 FQGNSA. CDR3 in amino acids: CASSLVGTGGETQYF. CDR3 coding DNA: TGTGCCAGCAGCTTAGTTGGGACAGGGGGAGAGACCCAGTACTTC.